Shown below are 3 T cell receptor beta chains from a single sample sequenced in a study of metastatic and nonmetastatic thyroid tumors. Through MiXCR, TCRdb re-clonotyped the PCR reads. The sample yields some 19,000 clones, over 25% seen once. Patients were all untreated before their thyroid surgery. The sample consisted of adjacent normal tissue. Receptors originate from a female donor with papillary thyroid cancer or a benign thyroid nodule (not recorded which). Some clones in this sample may be carry-over from other donors' samples.

Comment on this clone: Mismatch with germline at one junction end may stem from a read error. The chain joins TRBV11-2 to TRBJ2-1; 12 bases are shared with TRBD2. This CDR3 has 13 amino acids. The germline V gene has CDR1 SGHAT and CDR2 FQNNGV. The CDR3 DNA is TGTGCCAGCAGCTTAGAAGCTAGCGGGAGGGCCCTCTTC. Its translation is CASSLEASGRALF.

This clone has only one observation. The rearrangement joins TRBV20-1 to TRBJ2-1; TRBD1 matches 9 bases. The germline V gene encodes CDR1 DFQATT and CDR2 SNEGSKA (reference sequence). Trimming at V came to 5 bases and at J to 3 bases, leaving 8 bases not matched to a gene. This CDR3 spans 15 amino acids. Written as DNA, the CDR3 is TGCAGTGCTCCCCCGGGACAGGGTGTCTACAATGAGCAGTTCTTC. It yields the protein CSAPPGQGVYNEQFF.

V is TRBV27 and J is TRBJ2-3; D may be TRBD2 (6 bases). This CDR3 region has 15 residues. Germline lookup yields CDR1 MNHEY and CDR2 SMNVEV (reference sequence). V dropped 2 bases and J dropped 0 bases, with 9 bases sitting between them. The CDR3 here is CASSLGGASTDTQYF. In DNA, the CDR3 is TGTGCCAGCAGTTTAGGCGGGGCAAGCACAGATACGCAGTATTTT.